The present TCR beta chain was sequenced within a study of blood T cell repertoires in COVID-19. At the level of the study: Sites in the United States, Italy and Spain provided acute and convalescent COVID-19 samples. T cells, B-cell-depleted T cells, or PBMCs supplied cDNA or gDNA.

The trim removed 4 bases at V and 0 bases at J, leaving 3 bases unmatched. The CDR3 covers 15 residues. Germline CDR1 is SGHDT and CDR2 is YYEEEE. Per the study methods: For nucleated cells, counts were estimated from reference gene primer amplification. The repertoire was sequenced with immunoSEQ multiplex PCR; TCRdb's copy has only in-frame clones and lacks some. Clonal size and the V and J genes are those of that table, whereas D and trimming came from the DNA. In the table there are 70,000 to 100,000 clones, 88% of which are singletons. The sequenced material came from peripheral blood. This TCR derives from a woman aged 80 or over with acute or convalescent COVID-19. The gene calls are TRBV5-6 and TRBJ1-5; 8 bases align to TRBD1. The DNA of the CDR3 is TGTGCCAGCAGCACCGGACAGGGTAGCAATCAGCCCCAGCATTTT. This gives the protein CASSTGQGSNQPQHF.